One and the same sample provided the 10 T cell receptor beta chains below, sequenced in a study of T cell repertoires in cytomegalovirus infection. From the reads, TCRdb called clonotypes with MiXCR, one entry per CDR3 protein. In the table there are about 530,000 distinct CDR3 sequences, about 25% of which are singletons. Sequences were obtained from PBMCs. The origin of the receptors is a human donor in good health (CMV status not recorded). Some clones in this sample may be carry-over from other donors' samples.

J is TRBJ1-5 and V is TRBV19; no definite D call. Germline assignment: CDR1 LNHDA and CDR2 SQIVND (reference sequence). The CDR3 contains 13 residues. The ends were cut back, 6 bases at V and 5 bases at J, with 11 bases in the middle. The CDR3 bases are TGTGCCAGTAGCGACCTCCGGGATCAGCCCCAGCATTTT. It specifies CASSDLRDQPQHF.

The chain couples TRBV29-1 to TRBJ2-1, with 8 nucleotides matching TRBD2. J was trimmed by 6 bases and V by 8 bases; bases with no gene match: 6. The CDR3 consists of 12 residues. The germline V gene encodes CDR1 SQVTM and CDR2 ANQGSEA. CDR3 nucleotide sequence: TGCAGCATGGGACTAGACCTCAATGAGCAGTTCTTC. Translation: CSMGLDLNEQFF.

This clonotype was observed at least ten times. J is TRBJ1-1 and V is TRBV5-1; D uncertain. Trimming stripped 0 bases from V and 2 bases from J, with 17 bases between. CDR3 length: 17 residues. The V gene's germline CDR1 is SGHRS and CDR2 YFSETQ. This CDR3 is CASSLGVVSGPNTEAFF. The CDR3 nucleotides read TGCGCCAGCAGCTTGGGAGTGGTGTCCGGCCCAAACACTGAAGCTTTCTTT. The full variable domain, completed using reference TRBV5-1 and TRBJ1-1, is KAGVTQTPRYLIKTRGQQVTLSCSPISGHRSVSWYQQTPGQGLQFLFEYFSETQRNKGNFPGRFSGRQFSNSRSEMNVSTLELGDSALYLCASSLGVVSGPNTEAFFGQGTRLTVV.

V gene TRBV30 combines with J gene TRBJ1-5, with TRBD1 as a possible D gene (6 bases). Trimming left V 3 bases short and J 2 bases short, with 11 bases between. The CDR3 consists of 14 residues. Germline V gives CDR1 GTSNPN, CDR2 SVGIG (reference sequence). CDR3 nucleotides: TGTGCCTGGAGCACGGGGGCGCGCAATCAGCCCCAGCATTTT. It specifies CAWSTGARNQPQHF.

The sample holds a few counts of this clonotype. This chain joins TRBV27 and TRBJ2-5, with 7 bases that match TRBD1. V shed 5 bases and J 1 base; nucleotides not matched to a gene: 10. This CDR3 spans 16 amino acids. Germline CDR1 reads MNHEY; CDR2 reads SMNVEV (reference sequence). CDR3 loop: CASSPRDRISQETQYF. CDR3 in DNA: TGTGCCAGCAGTCCACGGGACAGAATAAGCCAAGAGACCCAGTACTTC.

The rearrangement links TRBV6-6 to TRBJ2-7; 7 bases match TRBD1. V trimming: 5 bases; J trimming: 0 bases; junction bases outside the gene matches: 7. The CDR3 runs to 15 residues. The germline V gene has CDR1 MNHNY and CDR2 SVGAGI (reference sequence). CDR3 protein: CASSLGGVVSYEQYV. In nucleotides, the CDR3 is TGTGCCAGCAGTCTAGGGGGCGTAGTCTCCTACGAGCAGTACGTC.

The chain joins TRBV6-2 or TRBV6-3 to TRBJ2-2; 7 positions match TRBD2. J lost 6 bases, V lost 4 bases, and 2 bases had no gene match. The CDR3 totals 13 residues. Germline V gene sequence: CDR1 MNHEY, CDR2 SVGEGT. Here the CDR3 reads CASSWGGPGELFF. CDR3 in DNA: TGTGCCAGCAGTTGGGGGGGTCCCGGGGAGCTGTTTTTT.

V is TRBV6-1 and J is TRBJ1-3, with D perhaps matching TRBD1 (5 bases). Trimming shortened V by 6 bases and J by 2 bases, and 23 bases separated the two germline ends. This CDR3 contains 18 residues. Germline CDR1 is MNHNS and CDR2 is SASEGT. The CDR3 loop is CASREPGRERRAGNTIYF. In DNA form, the CDR3 reads TGTGCCAGCAGGGAGCCGGGACGAGAAAGAAGGGCTGGAAACACCATATATTTT.

The table lists this clonotype with many counts. One end of the junction varies from germline; a read error may be responsible. The chain employs TRBV7-9 and TRBJ2-2, with D unclear. CDR3 length: 14 amino acids. In germline, CDR1 is SEHNR, CDR2 FQNEAQ (reference sequence). CDR3 amino acids: CASRLLTNTGELFF. The CDR3 nucleotides read TGTGCCAGCCGCTTATTGACGAACACCGGGGAGCTGTTTTTT. Full variable domain (missing parts from reference TRBV7-9 and TRBJ2-2): DTGVSQNPRHKITKRGQNVTFRCDPISEHNRLYWYRQTLGQGPEFLTYFQNEAQLEKSRLLSDRFSAERPKGSFSTLEIQRTEQGDSAMYLCASRLLTNTGELFFGEGSRLTVL.

Note on this clonotype: At one end the junction does not follow the germline gene, possibly because of a read error. The chain couples TRBV6-6 to TRBJ2-2; 13 nucleotides align to TRBD2. This CDR3 is built from 16 residues. The germline V gene encodes CDR1 MNHNY and CDR2 SVGAGI (reference sequence). This CDR3 is CASSYGLAGVTGQLFF. The CDR3 nucleotides are TGTGCCAGCAGTTACGGACTAGCGGGAGTCACCGGGCAGCTGTTTTTT.